Presented here are 11 T cell receptor beta chains from one specimen sequenced in a study of T cell responses to AZD1222 COVID-19 vaccine. Using immunoSEQ multiplex PCR, the repertoire was profiled, and TCRdb retains in-frame clones only, with some absent. Of under 200,000 clones listed, 90% are singletons. Sample: peripheral blood, taken on day 0 of AZD1222 vaccination. The receptor set was obtained from an adult in good health.

This chain links TRBV5-1 with TRBJ2-3; 8 nucleotides agree with TRBD1. CDR1 is SGHRS, CDR2 YFSETQ, per germline. V lost 3 bases and J lost 5; bases outside the gene matches: 5. The CDR3 has 14 amino acids. CDR3 residues: CASSYGQGVDTQYF. In DNA, the CDR3 is TGCGCCAGCAGCTACGGACAGGGAGTAGATACGCAGTATTTT. Filled out from reference TRBV5-1 and TRBJ2-3, the complete variable domain reads KAGVTQTPRYLIKTRGQQVTLSCSPISGHRSVSWYQQTPGQGLQFLFEYFSETQRNKGNFPGRFSGRQFSNSRSEMNVSTLELGDSALYLCASSYGQGVDTQYFGPGTRLTVL.

This sequence joins TRBV28 and TRBJ1-6, with D perhaps matching TRBD1 (6 bases). The CDR3 has 16 residues. Deletions cut 2 bases from V and 7 bases from J, with 15 bases between. CDR1 MDHEN and CDR2 SYDVKM come from the germline V gene. CDR3 sequence: CASSLLRGPPNSPLHF. CDR3 in DNA: TGTGCCAGCAGTTTACTCAGGGGCCCCCCGAATTCACCCCTCCACTTT.

With regard to this clone: One end of the junction is discordant with germline, which a read error may explain. V and J are TRBV18 and TRBJ2-6; D not resolved. The CDR3 runs 15 residues. Germline lookup yields CDR1 KGHSH and CDR2 LQKENI. In DNA, the CDR3 is TGTGCCAGTTCACCGGTTGGTCCTGGGGCCAACGTCCTGACTTTC. It encodes CASSPVGPGANVLTF.

The chain joins TRBV2 to TRBJ2-2; perhaps TRBD1 as D (6 bases). The CDR3 extends over 14 amino acids. CDR1 and CDR2 from the germline V gene are SNHLY and FYNNEI. V lost 3 bases, J lost 6 bases, and 11 bases lay in between. CDR3 coding DNA: TGTGCCAGCAGTGACAACAGGGCGTCCGGGGAGCTGTTTTTT. Its translation: CASSDNRASGELFF. Based on the CDR3 plus reference TRBV2 and TRBJ2-2, the full variable domain is EPEVTQTPSHQVTQMGQEVILRCVPISNHLYFYWYRQILGQKVEFLVSFYNNEISEKSEIFDDQFSVERPDGSNFTLKIRSTKLEDSAMYFCASSDNRASGELFFGEGSRLTVL.

The chain recombines TRBV6-1 with TRBJ2-3; the D gene is possibly TRBD1 (5 bases). This CDR3 is 19 amino acids long. V was cut by 3 bases and J by 2 bases, with 24 bases left in between. CDR1 and CDR2 from the germline V gene are MNHNS and SASEGT. The CDR3 DNA is TGTGCCAGCAGTGAGATCCCACGAGTCAGGGTTGGGGACACAGATACGCAGTATTTT. As protein: CASSEIPRVRVGDTDTQYF.

The chain has TRBV7-2 and TRBJ2-3, with 11 bases fitting TRBD2. CDR1 and CDR2 (germline): SGHTA, FQGNSA. This CDR3 spans 17 amino acids. The junction had 13 bases not matched to a gene; V was cut back by 4 bases and J by 7 bases. In nucleotides, the CDR3 is TGTGCCAGCAGCTCCCGCCCGGGACTAGCGGAGACGAATACGCAGTATTTT. Translation gives CASSSRPGLAETNTQYF.

In its sample, this clone was seen once. The CDR3 DNA reads TGTGCCAGCAGCCGGGGGACACCTAATAATTCACCCCTCCACTTT. Encoded protein: CASSRGTPNNSPLHF. This chain connects TRBV5-6 to TRBJ1-6, with TRBD1 as a possible D gene (6 bases). This CDR3 region has 15 residues. Trimming took off 4 bases at V and 5 bases at J, with 13 bases between the two ends. Germline loops: CDR1 SGHDT, CDR2 YYEEEE.

This chain connects TRBV6-5 to TRBJ1-3; D remains unclear. Germline V gene sequence: CDR1 MNHEY, CDR2 SVGAGI. V lost 7 bases to trimming and J lost 3 bases, with 10 bases between them. This CDR3 is 13 amino acids long. The CDR3 sequence is CASKRDFGNTIYF. The CDR3 DNA reads TGTGCCAGCAAAAGGGATTTTGGAAACACCATATATTTT.

The gene calls are TRBV5-5 and TRBJ1-6, with TRBD1 matching 7 bases. CDR3 length: 13 residues. With V trimmed by 4 bases and J by 9 bases, 4 bases remained unmatched. Germline V gene lookup returns CDR1 SGHKS and CDR2 YYEKEE (reference sequence). CDR3 amino acids: CASSRDRASPLHF. CDR3 bases: TGTGCCAGCAGCCGTGACAGGGCTTCACCCCTCCACTTT.

The genes are TRBV28 and TRBJ2-3; 7 bases map to TRBD2. This CDR3 has 12 residues. Trimming at V came to 8 bases and at J to 9 bases, leaving 8 bases not matched to a gene. Germline assignment: CDR1 MDHEN and CDR2 SYDVKM. CDR3 loop: CASDNPGGTQYF. CDR3 DNA sequence: TGTGCCAGCGACAACCCGGGAGGAACGCAGTATTTT.

This sequence joins TRBV2 and TRBJ2-3; D is perhaps TRBD2 (7 bases). Trimming removed 1 base from V and 6 bases from J, with 17 bases in between. The CDR3 is 16 amino acids. Germline lookup yields CDR1 SNHLY and CDR2 FYNNEI. CDR3 sequence (DNA): TGTGCCAGCAGTGAAGGTGCTGCGGGGGCCCGGGATACGCAGTATTTT. Protein sequence: CASSEGAAGARDTQYF.